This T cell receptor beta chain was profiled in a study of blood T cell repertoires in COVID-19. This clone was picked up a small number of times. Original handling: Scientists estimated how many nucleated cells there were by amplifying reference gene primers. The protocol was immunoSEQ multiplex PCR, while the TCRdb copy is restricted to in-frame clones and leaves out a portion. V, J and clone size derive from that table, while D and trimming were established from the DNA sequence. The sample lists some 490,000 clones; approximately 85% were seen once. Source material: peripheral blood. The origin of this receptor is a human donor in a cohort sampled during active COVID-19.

CDR3 bases: TGTGCCAGCAGCGTTCTCCACACCGGGGAGCTGTTTTTT. This gives the protein CASSVLHTGELFF. The chain carries TRBV7-3 and TRBJ2-2, with unresolved D. The CDR3 sequence is 13 residues long. Germline V lookup: CDR1 SGHTA, CDR2 FQGTGA. V shed 5 bases and J shed 3 bases, with 7 bases lying between them.